This is a list of T cell receptor beta chains from one sample in a study of shared clonotypes between healthy human individuals. Measured with immunoSEQ multiplex PCR; TCRdb has only the in-frame clones, and not every one. The sample yields a few hundred thousand clones, roughly 96% seen once. Material: naive CD8+ T cells sorted from blood. These receptors originate from a young woman in good health. Both conserved end residues are part of each CDR3. D genes are given only for firm matches. The listing skips clone size in some rows; elsewhere it reads once, few, many or a size class.

j_call clone_size d_call v_call cdr3_aa cdr3_nt
TRBJ1-2 - - TRBV7-9 CASSSTAANYGYTF TGTGCCAGCAGCTCGACAGCAGCTAACTATGGCTACACCTTC
TRBJ2-7 - - TRBV28 CASTPREGHIHEQYF TGTGCCAGCACCCCGCGGGAAGGGCATATCCACGAGCAGTACTTC
TRBJ2-7 - - TRBV7-3 CASSLVQGGEQYF TGTGCCAGCAGCTTAGTTCAGGGGGGCGAGCAGTACTTC
TRBJ2-2 - TRBD1 TRBV7-2 CASSSGQGLFLFTGELFF TGTGCCAGCAGCTCGGGACAGGGCTTATTTTTGTTCACCGGGGAGCTGTTTTTT
TRBJ2-1 - - TRBV27 CASSPLSSYNEQFF TGTGCCAGCAGTCCCCTGAGCTCCTACAATGAGCAGTTCTTC
TRBJ2-7 - - TRBV6-1 CASSPRDLNYEQYF TGTGCCAGCAGTCCCCGGGACTTAAATTACGAGCAGTACTTC
TRBJ2-2 - - TRBV28 CASSFRGFTGELFF TGTGCCAGCAGTTTTCGGGGCTTCACCGGGGAGCTGTTTTTT
TRBJ1-2 - - TRBV5-1 CASTGGANYGYTF TGCGCCAGCACGGGTGGGGCTAACTATGGCTACACCTTC
TRBJ1-1 - - TRBV6-5 CASRSLNTEAFF TGTGCCAGCAGGTCCCTGAACACTGAAGCTTTCTTT
TRBJ1-5 few - TRBV7-9 CASSSQGGGVQPQHF TGTGCCAGCAGCTCGCAGGGAGGTGGGGTTCAGCCCCAGCATTTT
TRBJ2-5 - - TRBV2 CASSEGVRGDRETQYF TGTGCCAGCAGTGAAGGAGTACGAGGGGATCGGGAGACCCAGTACTTC
TRBJ2-1 - TRBD2 TRBV28 CASSHTGLAVYNEQFF TGTGCCAGCAGCCATACGGGACTAGCGGTTTACAATGAGCAGTTCTTC
TRBJ2-1 once TRBD2 TRBV11-2 CATGTREYEQFF TGTGCCACCGGGACTAGGGAGTATGAGCAGTTCTTC
TRBJ2-7 - TRBD2 TRBV5-1 CASSLALAGGYPHEQYF TGCGCCAGCAGCTTGGCACTAGCGGGAGGATATCCCCACGAGCAGTACTTC
TRBJ2-7 - - TRBV30 CAWGLLVSYEQYF TGTGCCTGGGGTTTGCTAGTCAGCTACGAGCAGTACTTC
TRBJ2-3 - TRBD1 TRBV27 CASSPGTGPTDTQYF TGTGCCAGCAGTCCCGGGACAGGCCCCACAGATACGCAGTATTTT
TRBJ1-5 - TRBD1 TRBV19 CASSTTGDQPQHF TGTGCCAGTAGTACCACAGGGGATCAGCCCCAGCATTTT
TRBJ1-2 - - TRBV28 CASLGASPDGYTF TGTGCCAGCTTAGGTGCGAGTCCGGATGGCTACACCTTC
TRBJ2-1 once - TRBV5-4 CASSPGYNEQFF TGTGCCAGCAGCCCAGGATACAATGAGCAGTTCTTC
TRBJ2-7 - TRBD2 TRBV6-5 CASSYELAVPYEQYF TGTGCCAGCAGTTACGAACTAGCGGTACCCTACGAGCAGTACTTC
TRBJ1-2 - - TRBV20-1 CSAEVPPGYTF TGCAGTGCGGAAGTCCCCCCCGGCTACACCTTC
TRBJ2-7 - - TRBV10-2 CASSDYRSYEQYF TGCGCCAGCAGCGACTACCGCTCCTACGAGCAGTACTTC
TRBJ1-1 few - TRBV19 CASSSLKGGYTEAFF TGTGCCAGTAGTTCTCTAAAGGGGGGGTACACTGAAGCTTTCTTT
TRBJ2-5 - - TRBV6-1 CASSEYTVEGETQYF TGTGCCAGCAGTGAATATACGGTGGAGGGAGAGACCCAGTACTTC
TRBJ2-4 once - TRBV7-9 CASSKSGLATFQYF TGTGCCAGCAGCAAGAGTGGTCTAGCAACCTTTCAGTACTTC
TRBJ2-1 - TRBD2 TRBV27 CASREAGDRVYNEQFF TGTGCCAGCAGGGAAGCGGGAGATAGGGTTTACAATGAGCAGTTCTTC
TRBJ2-2 - - TRBV27 CASSWALSGNTGELFF TGTGCCAGCAGTTGGGCCCTTAGCGGGAACACCGGGGAGCTGTTTTTT
TRBJ2-5 - - TRBV5-1 CASSPEDWVQETQYF TGCGCCAGCAGCCCCGAGGATTGGGTTCAAGAGACCCAGTACTTC
TRBJ1-1 few - TRBV9 CASSPRPMNTEAFF TGTGCCAGCAGCCCCCGTCCGATGAACACTGAAGCTTTCTTT
TRBJ1-3 - TRBD1 TRBV28 CASRDPTQGVSGNTIYF TGTGCCAGCCGCGACCCAACGCAGGGGGTATCTGGAAACACCATATATTTT
TRBJ1-4 - - TRBV5-6 CASSASGSWDEKLFF TGTGCCAGCAGCGCTAGCGGTTCATGGGATGAAAAACTGTTTTTT
TRBJ2-1 once - TRBV29-1 CSVAGAPSSYNEQFF TGCAGCGTCGCGGGGGCGCCGAGCTCCTACAATGAGCAGTTCTTC
TRBJ2-1 once TRBD2 TRBV7-8 CASSLVGLAGQNEQFF TGTGCCAGCAGCTTAGTCGGACTAGCGGGTCAAAATGAGCAGTTCTTC
TRBJ2-7 - - TRBV2 CASNGQGFTYEQYF TGTGCCAGCAACGGTCAGGGGTTTACCTACGAGCAGTACTTC
TRBJ1-2 - - TRBV13 CASSLLGSNYGYTF TGTGCCAGCAGCTTATTAGGTTCTAACTATGGCTACACCTTC
TRBJ1-5 - - TRBV6-1 CASSEARVVSNQPQHF TGTGCCAGCAGTGAAGCTCGGGTTGTCAGCAATCAGCCCCAGCATTTT
TRBJ2-1 - - TRBV5-1 CASSLEAVNEQFF TGCGCCAGCAGCTTGGAGGCGGTCAATGAGCAGTTCTTC
TRBJ2-1 - TRBD2 TRBV2 CASSEAGESYNEQFF TGTGCCAGCAGCGAAGCGGGGGAGTCCTACAATGAGCAGTTCTTC
TRBJ1-4 - - TRBV27 CASSLLQSNEKLFF TGTGCCAGCAGTTTGTTGCAGAGTAATGAAAAACTGTTTTTT
TRBJ2-2 - - TRBV12-5 CASGLGGPGTGELFF TGTGCTAGTGGTTTAGGAGGGCCGGGCACCGGGGAGCTGTTTTTT
TRBJ1-2 - TRBD1 TRBV9 CASSGDRGRPGYGYTF TGTGCCAGCAGCGGGGACAGGGGGCGTCCTGGCTATGGCTACACCTTC
TRBJ2-3 once - TRBV15 CATSLLVASPSTDTQYF TGTGCCACCAGCCTTCTTGTAGCGTCCCCTAGCACAGATACGCAGTATTTT
TRBJ2-1 - - TRBV9 CASSSRLGNNEQFF TGTGCCAGCAGCTCCCGTCTAGGGAACAATGAGCAGTTCTTC
TRBJ1-1 - - TRBV27 CASSLFGGVNTEAFF TGTGCCAGCAGTTTATTTGGGGGGGTGAACACTGAAGCTTTCTTT
TRBJ2-5 - - TRBV18 CASQSETQYF TGTGCCAGCCAATCGGAGACCCAGTACTTC